Following are 23 T cell receptor beta chains from one sample sequenced in a study of immune evolution from preneoplasia to lung adenocarcinoma. Clones were sequenced by immunoSEQ multiplex PCR, and TCRdb holds only the in-frame ones, with some missing. This table holds around 16,000 clones, 65% to 90% found once. Sequencing input: FFPE invasive lung adenocarcinoma tissue. All receptors come from a person between 65 and 79 years old with invasive lung adenocarcinoma.

The chain has TRBV6-1 and TRBJ1-2; the match to TRBD1 covers 7 bases. V was pared by 3 bases and J by 6 bases, with 4 bases of the junction left unmatched. The germline V gene encodes CDR1 MNHNS and CDR2 SASEGT. This CDR3 has 13 residues. CDR3 in DNA: TGTGCCAGCAGTGAGACAGGGTACCATGGCTACACCTTC. Protein product: CASSETGYHGYTF.

Of note for this clone: Relative to the germline gene, one junction end is altered; a read error may explain this. The V and J genes are TRBV5-1 and TRBJ2-2, with TRBD1 as a possible D gene (5 bases). Germline V gene lookup returns CDR1 SGHRS and CDR2 YFSETQ. The CDR3 contains 15 residues. CDR3 sequence (DNA): TGCGCCAGCAGATGGGGCCCTTCGAAGACCGGGGAGCTGTTTTTT. Translation gives CASRWGPSKTGELFF.

J is TRBJ2-5 and V is TRBV11-2, with 9 bases fitting TRBD1. Looked up from germline, CDR1 is SGHAT and CDR2 is FQNNGV. V trimming: 4 bases; J trimming: 3 bases; junction bases outside the gene matches: 9. This CDR3 is 16 amino acids long. DNA for the CDR3: TGTGCCAGCAGCTGGACTATCCGGACAGGGGAAGAGACCCAGTACTTC. This translates into CASSWTIRTGEETQYF.

The chain joins TRBV2 to TRBJ2-6; 9 nucleotides line up with TRBD1. This CDR3 is 14 amino acids long. CDR1 and CDR2 (germline): SNHLY, FYNNEI. V lost 11 bases and J lost 2; bases outside the gene matches: 4. The CDR3 protein is CAGGTGTGANVLTF. The CDR3 nucleotides read TGTGCCGGGGGGACAGGGACTGGGGCCAACGTCCTGACTTTC.

The chain uses TRBV28 and TRBJ1-2, with a tentative D call TRBD1 (6 bases). The germline gives CDR1 MDHEN, CDR2 SYDVKM. This CDR3 has 18 amino acids. With 4 bases removed from V and 5 bases from J, the gap between germline ends came to 26 bases. The CDR3 nucleotides are TGTGCCAGCAGTTGGGATTCCGGGACACCCGACTTTCAGTATGGCTACACCTTC. It codes for CASSWDSGTPDFQYGYTF.

This rearrangement joins TRBV30 to TRBJ2-3, with D hard to call. V was shortened by 5 bases and J by 2 bases, with 5 bases between the two germline ends. The CDR3 loop spans 11 amino acids. Germline V gene data show CDR1 as GTSNPN and CDR2 as SVGIG (reference sequence). CDR3 DNA sequence: TGTGCCTGGGCTAACACAGATACGCAGTATTTT. This encodes CAWANTDTQYF.

With regard to this clone: A much larger clonotype is one base distant, so this may be a read error. The chain recombines TRBV4-2 with TRBJ2-6, with D tentatively TRBD2 (5 bases). The CDR3 has 15 amino acids. The ends were cut back, 5 bases at V and 1 base at J, with 9 bases in the middle. Germline V lookup: CDR1 LGHNA, CDR2 YNFKEQ. CDR3 nucleotides: TGTGCCAGCAGCTTGGAGGTTTCTGGGGCCAACGTCCTGACTTTC. Protein product: CASSLEVSGANVLTF.

V gene TRBV4-1 combines with J gene TRBJ2-5; 7 bases align to TRBD2. Germline trimming cut 4 bases from V and 2 bases from J; bases unmatched to any gene: 7. There are 15 residues in the CDR3. CDR1 MGHRA and CDR2 YSYEKL come from the germline V gene. CDR3 sequence (DNA): TGCGCCAGCAGCCCCAGACTAGCTGGACAAGAGACCCAGTACTTC. Amino acid sequence: CASSPRLAGQETQYF.

This clone was seen more than once but under ten times. V is TRBV9 and J is TRBJ2-1; D is possibly TRBD2 (6 bases). This CDR3 spans 13 amino acids. CDR1 and CDR2 from the germline V gene are SGDLS and YYNGEE. V was cut by 4 bases and J by 7 bases, with 12 bases left in between. The CDR3 spells CASSRRAGNEQFF. The CDR3 DNA is TGTGCCAGCAGCCGAAGGGCGGGAAATGAGCAGTTCTTC. Drawing the rest from reference TRBV9 and TRBJ2-1, the complete variable domain is DSGVTQTPKHLITATGQRVTLRCSPRSGDLSVYWYQQSLDQGLQFLIQYYNGEERAKGNILERFSAQQFPDLHSELNLSSLELGDSALYFCASSRRAGNEQFFGPGTRLTVL.

By share of the sample, this clone is large (0.1 to 1%). This chain's CDR3 is CASSLEEVGGDTDTQYF. CDR3 coding DNA: TGTGCCAGCAGTTTAGAAGAGGTGGGGGGGGACACAGATACGCAGTATTTT. The V and J genes are TRBV28 and TRBJ2-3; 7 nucleotides agree with TRBD2. This CDR3 contains 17 residues. Germline lookup yields CDR1 MDHEN and CDR2 SYDVKM. Trimming cost V 2 bases and J 2 bases; bases outside gene matches: 10. The variable domain in full, completed from reference TRBV28 and TRBJ2-3, reads DVKVTQSSRYLVKRTGEKVFLECVQDMDHENMFWYRQDPGLGLRLIYFSYDVKMKEKGDIPEGYSVSREKKERFSLILESASTNQTSMYLCASSLEEVGGDTDTQYFGPGTRLTVL.

The rearrangement links TRBV28 to TRBJ2-3, with D uncertain. Trimming pared 6 bases from V and 5 bases from J, leaving 6 bases between. Germline CDR1 reads MDHEN; CDR2 reads SYDVKM. The CDR3 is 11 residues long. CDR3 protein: CASRQQDTQYF. CDR3 bases: TGTGCCAGCAGGCAACAAGATACGCAGTATTTT.

The chain employs TRBV28 and TRBJ2-1; D is ambiguous. The V gene's germline CDR1 is MDHEN and CDR2 SYDVKM. V lost 5 bases, J lost 0 bases, and 11 bases lay in between. The CDR3 is 15 residues long. The CDR3 DNA sequence: TGTGCCAGCAGTCGTGGGCCGAGCTCCTACAATGAGCAGTTCTTC. As protein: CASSRGPSSYNEQFF.

This chain links TRBV12-5 with TRBJ2-2, with D possibly being TRBD2 (6 bases). Germline lookup yields CDR1 LGHNT and CDR2 FRNRAP. V lost 8 bases, J lost 1 base, and 11 bases lay in between. The CDR3 covers 14 residues. CDR3 sequence: CASSRGLNTGELFF. CDR3 DNA sequence: TGTGCTAGTAGTCGGGGACTGAACACCGGGGAGCTGTTTTTT.

A few counts support this clone. The gene calls are TRBV19 and TRBJ1-2; 8 nucleotides align to TRBD1. In germline, CDR1 is LNHDA, CDR2 SQIVND (reference sequence). The V segment lost 3 bases and the J segment 8 bases; nucleotides outside the gene matches: 11. The CDR3 runs 15 residues. The DNA of the CDR3 is TGTGCCAGTAGTATCTCTTCTCAGGGGGCTCGAGGCTACACCTTC. Residues: CASSISSQGARGYTF.

The rearrangement links TRBV7-9 to TRBJ2-3, with TRBD2 matching 7 bases. The length of the CDR3 is 17 residues. V lost 4 bases, J lost 0 bases, and 10 bases stayed unmatched. Germline V gives CDR1 SEHNR, CDR2 FQNEAQ (reference sequence). The DNA of the CDR3 is TGTGCCAGCAGCTCCTCTAGGGCGGGACTAAGCACAGATACGCAGTATTTT. It yields the protein CASSSSRAGLSTDTQYF.

In DNA form, the CDR3 reads TGTGCCAGCAGTTTCGGTTCACGTAAAGGAGAACCTAGCACAGATACGCAGTATTTT. It yields the protein CASSFGSRKGEPSTDTQYF. The V call is TRBV27, the J call TRBJ2-3; D remains ambiguous. CDR3 length equals 19 residues. Germline CDR1 MNHEY, CDR2 SMNVEV (reference sequence). Trimming shortened V by 3 bases and J by 0 bases, and 22 bases separated the two germline ends.

V gene TRBV5-1 combines with J gene TRBJ2-3; 8 positions match TRBD1. There are 14 residues in the CDR3. From germline, CDR1 is SGHRS and CDR2 YFSETQ. J gave up 4 bases and V 4 bases, and 5 bases lay outside the gene matches. The CDR3 loop reads CASSDDRGADTQYF. The DNA of the CDR3 is TGCGCCAGCAGCGACGACAGGGGAGCAGATACGCAGTATTTT.

The rearrangement links TRBV27 to TRBJ1-5; 9 nucleotides match TRBD1. The J segment lost 3 bases and the V segment lost 3 bases, leaving 3 bases of the junction unmatched. The CDR3 has 15 residues. The germline V gene has CDR1 MNHEY and CDR2 SMNVEV (reference sequence). CDR3: CASSFGTGPNQPQHF. As DNA, the CDR3 is TGTGCCAGCAGTTTTGGGACAGGGCCCAATCAGCCCCAGCATTTT.

This clone occurred once. The chain carries TRBV28 and TRBJ2-2; TRBD1 aligns across 8 bases. Germline V gene sequence: CDR1 MDHEN, CDR2 SYDVKM. With 6 bases clipped from V and 8 bases from J, the junction kept 11 bases outside the gene matches. CDR3 size: 15 residues. The CDR3 spells CASRSGGPILGELFF. The CDR3 DNA reads TGTGCCAGCAGATCAGGGGGCCCGATCCTGGGGGAGCTGTTTTTT.

This sequence joins TRBV2 and TRBJ2-7, with a tentative D call TRBD2 (6 bases). The CDR3 extends over 13 amino acids. The germline CDR1 and CDR2 sequences are SNHLY and FYNNEI. V lost 6 bases to trimming and J lost 3 bases, with 12 bases between them. CDR3 DNA: TGTGCCAGCAGGCCTGGGCGGGACTACGAGCAGTACTTC. Translation gives CASRPGRDYEQYF.

This chain connects TRBV5-4 to TRBJ2-5; 15 positions agree with TRBD2. Losses at the gene ends were 4 bases for V and 3 bases for J; bases not matched to a gene: 4. From germline, CDR1 is SGHNT and CDR2 YYREEE (reference sequence). CDR3 length: 16 residues. CDR3 amino acids: CASSIGLAGGEETQYF. Written as DNA, the CDR3 is TGTGCCAGCAGCATAGGACTAGCGGGGGGGGAAGAGACCCAGTACTTC.

The table lists this clone with a few counts. This chain joins TRBV11-1 and TRBJ2-7, with a tentative D call TRBD2 (6 bases). CDR1 and CDR2 (germline): SGHAT, FQDESV (reference sequence). The CDR3 loop spans 14 amino acids. The germline V and J ends were trimmed by 5 bases and 2 bases, with 13 bases remaining between them. The CDR3: CASSRRGGTYEQYF. Written as DNA, the CDR3 is TGTGCCAGCAGCCGGAGGGGTGGGACCTACGAGCAGTACTTC.

This chain uses TRBV5-1 with TRBJ2-7; 7 nucleotides line up with TRBD2. Germline V gives CDR1 SGHRS, CDR2 YFSETQ. CDR3 length equals 16 residues. V lost 5 bases, J lost 5 bases, and 16 bases stayed unmatched. CDR3 nucleotides: TGCGCCAGCAGGGCAGGATGGGGGGGAAAGGACGACGAGCAGTACTTC. This sequence encodes CASRAGWGGKDDEQYF.